The rows below give T cell receptor beta chains drawn from one sample of a study of blood T cell repertoires in COVID-19. The assay was immunoSEQ multiplex PCR, and TCRdb's table has in-frame clones only and misses some. The table shows over 95,000 clones, with 85% occurring only once. Sequences were obtained from peripheral blood. These receptor sequences come from a human donor in a cohort sampled during active COVID-19. Each CDR3 is given with its conserved first and last residue. A D gene is named only where the DNA matches it firmly. Clone sizes are given selectively: once, few, many, or a class where the clone is expanded.

len,abundance,v_gene,j_gene,d_gene,CDR3nt,CDR3aa
15,once,TRBV2,TRBJ2-7,TRBD1,TGTGCCAGCAGTACCGGGACAGGGCTCCTCTACGAGCAGTACTTC,CASSTGTGLLYEQYF
13,.,TRBV21-1,TRBJ1-5,.,TGTGCCAGCAGCAAAGAATTCGGGCAGCCCCAGCATTTT,CASSKEFGQPQHF
13,.,TRBV3-1/TRBV3-2,TRBJ1-1,.,TGTGCCAGCAGCCTCGGGAGGGGCACTGAAGCTTTCTTT,CASSLGRGTEAFF
16,.,TRBV28,TRBJ1-1,.,TGTGCCAGCAGCTCCGGCGGGAGTCCGTTGAACACTGAAGCTTTCTTT,CASSSGGSPLNTEAFF
15,.,TRBV7-2,TRBJ1-6,.,TGTGCCAGCAGCCCATCCAGCTCCTATAATTCACCCCTCCACTTT,CASSPSSSYNSPLHF
13,.,TRBV7-2,TRBJ2-7,.,TGTGCCAGCAGCCAGGGTTTGGAAGACGAGCAGTACTTC,CASSQGLEDEQYF
16,.,TRBV4-1,TRBJ2-1,TRBD2,TGCGCCAGCAGCCAATATTTGCGGGGGGGCTTCAATGAGCAGTTCTTC,CASSQYLRGGFNEQFF
15,few,TRBV7-2,TRBJ2-1,.,TGTGCCAGCAGGTGGGACTTCTCCTCCTACAATGAGCAGTTCTTC,CASRWDFSSYNEQFF
13,.,TRBV25-1,TRBJ1-1,.,TGTGCCAGCAGTTTCGGGGGGAACACTGAAGCTTTCTTT,CASSFGGNTEAFF
15,.,TRBV7-2,TRBJ2-3,TRBD2,TGTGCCAACACTAGCGGGGGGGCCTTTGAAGATACGCAGTATTTT,CANTSGGAFEDTQYF
15,.,TRBV7-2,TRBJ2-7,.,TGTGCCAGCAGCCCCGGGGTAGGGATCCCCTACGAGCAGTACTTC,CASSPGVGIPYEQYF
21,.,TRBV6-2/TRBV6-3,TRBJ2-4,TRBD1,TGTGCCAGCAGTTTCCCCCTCGGACAGGGTTCCTCCTCTTTAGCCAAAAACATTCAGTACTTC,CASSFPLGQGSSSLAKNIQYF
14,once,TRBV10-3,TRBJ2-5,TRBD2,TGTGCCATCAGCCCTAGCGGGGGGTCTACGACCCAGTACTTC,CAISPSGGSTTQYF
14,once,TRBV9,TRBJ1-2,TRBD1,TGTGCCAGCAGCGAGGGGGACAGGGACTATGGCTACACCTTC,CASSEGDRDYGYTF
16,.,TRBV4-2,TRBJ2-3,TRBD2,TGTGCCAGCAGCCAAGTAGGACGGGGGGAAGGTGATACGCAGTATTTT,CASSQVGRGEGDTQYF
13,.,TRBV3-1/TRBV3-2,TRBJ2-7,.,TGTGCCACCCAGGACCGGACAGTCTACGAGCAGTACTTC,CATQDRTVYEQYF
14,.,TRBV6-1,TRBJ1-5,.,TGTGCCAGCAGTGAAGTCCAGGCCTACCAGCCCCAGCATTTT,CASSEVQAYQPQHF
14,.,TRBV11-2,TRBJ2-5,TRBD1,TGTGCCAGCAGCCTACAGGGGATCCAAGAGACCCAGTACTTC,CASSLQGIQETQYF
14,few,TRBV6-5,TRBJ1-1,.,TGTGCCAGCAGCCAAAGGTGGGGTAGGGGTGAAGCTTTCTTT,CASSQRWGRGEAFF
13,.,TRBV11-2,TRBJ2-7,.,TGTGCCAGCAGCCCCGACAGTCCCTACGAGCAGTACTTC,CASSPDSPYEQYF
14,.,TRBV3-1/TRBV3-2,TRBJ1-4,TRBD1,TGTGCCAGCAGCCCCGACAGGGGGAATGAAAAACTGTTTTTT,CASSPDRGNEKLFF
15,.,TRBV4-2,TRBJ1-1,TRBD1,TGTGCCAGCAGCCAAGCACAGGGGGTGAACACTGAAGCTTTCTTT,CASSQAQGVNTEAFF
14,.,TRBV19,TRBJ2-7,TRBD2,TGTGCCAGTAGTCCGGCGAGCGGGGGCTACGAGCAGTACTTC,CASSPASGGYEQYF
16,.,TRBV5-1,TRBJ2-7,TRBD2,TGCGCCAGCAGCAGTGGACAGTCCGGGGGGGTCTACGAGCAGTACTTC,CASSSGQSGGVYEQYF
16,.,TRBV5-1,TRBJ2-3,.,TGCGCCAGCAGCTTAAGCTCTGTAACCCGTGGTGATACGCAGTATTTT,CASSLSSVTRGDTQYF